Listed here are 11 T cell receptor beta chains from one sample, sequenced in a study. TCRdb ran MiXCR on the RT-PCR reads and lists one entry per CDR3 protein. The table has about 680,000 distinct CDR3 sequences, 11% to 15% seen once. The specimen sequenced was memory CD4+ T cells from blood. These receptors all stem from a female donor in good health, serving as a healthy control.

The V and J genes are TRBV20-1 and TRBJ2-1; 8 nucleotides align to TRBD2. Germline CDR1 reads DFQATT; CDR2 reads SNEGSKA (reference sequence). CDR3 length equals 15 residues. Losses at the gene ends were 3 bases for V and 5 bases for J; bases not matched to a gene: 9. CDR3 DNA: TGCAGTGCTAGCAGTGGCACTAGCGGTAACAATGAGCAGTTCTTC. Translated, it gives CSASSGTSGNNEQFF.

For the CDR3, the DNA is TGCAGTGCTATTAGCGGGGGCTACAATGAGCAGTTCTTC. It is translated as CSAISGGYNEQFF. The chain couples TRBV20-1 to TRBJ2-1; TRBD2 matches 9 bases. Germline lookup yields CDR1 DFQATT and CDR2 SNEGSKA (reference sequence). The CDR3 sequence is 13 residues long. V was clipped by 4 bases and J by 3 bases; unmatched bases: 1.

Ten or more counts support this clonotype. The chain employs TRBV4-3 and TRBJ1-6; D perhaps matches TRBD1 (5 bases). The V gene's germline CDR1 is LGHNA and CDR2 YSLEER. The V and J ends lost 0 bases and 4 bases respectively, with 10 bases between them. CDR3 size: 16 residues. This chain's CDR3 is CASSQDGQPYNSPLHF. The CDR3 DNA reads TGCGCCAGCAGCCAAGATGGACAACCTTATAATTCACCCCTCCACTTT.

This clonotype was counted many times. CDR3 region: CASSLEGAAGNTIYF. CDR3 DNA: TGTGCCAGCAGTTTGGAGGGAGCGGCTGGAAACACCATATATTTT. V and J are TRBV12-3 or TRBV12-4 and TRBJ1-3; D unresolved. Between the trimmed V and J ends, which lost 3 bases and 2 bases, there was a span of 11 bases. The CDR3 loop spans 15 amino acids.

Many counts were recorded for this clonotype. V and J are TRBV5-8 and TRBJ2-5; possibly TRBD2 for D (6 bases). V lost 4 bases and J 5 bases, leaving 12 bases between the germline ends. The CDR3 consists of 13 residues. Germline V gene sequence: CDR1 SGHTS, CDR2 YDEGEE. CDR3 loop: CASSTRGRETQYF. CDR3 bases: TGTGCCAGCAGCACCCGAGGGAGGGAGACCCAGTACTTC.

Ten or more counts support this clonotype. This chain joins TRBV29-1 and TRBJ2-3; D is possibly TRBD1 or TRBD2 (5 bases each). The V end lost 6 bases, the J end lost 2 bases, and 12 bases lay between the germline ends. Germline V gives CDR1 SQVTM, CDR2 ANQGSEA. The CDR3 loop spans 13 amino acids. CDR3 in DNA: TGCAGCGTCGTACTAGGGACCACAGATACGCAGTATTTT. Translation gives CSVVLGTTDTQYF.

This clonotype was found many times. This rearrangement joins TRBV4-2 to TRBJ2-7; tentative D call: TRBD2 (5 bases). Looked up from germline, CDR1 is LGHNA and CDR2 is YNFKEQ. The CDR3 length is 15 residues. Trimming removed 0 bases from V and 7 bases from J, with 16 bases in between. Written as DNA, the CDR3 is TGTGCCAGCAGCCAAGATCGCTCGGGATTGAGGGAGCAGTACTTC. Its protein is CASSQDRSGLREQYF.

V usage is TRBV25-1 and J usage is TRBJ1-5; TRBD1 aligns across 12 bases. J lost 3 bases, V lost 4 bases, and 4 bases had no gene match. CDR3 length: 16 amino acids. Germline CDR1 reads MGHDK; CDR2 reads SYGVNS. CDR3 bases: TGTGCCAGCAGTGCCGGGACAGGGGGCTTCAATCAGCCCCAGCATTTT. Its translation: CASSAGTGGFNQPQHF.

J is TRBJ1-5 and V is TRBV20-1; D is unclear. The V and J ends lost 3 bases and 5 bases respectively, with 17 bases between them. CDR1 is DFQATT and CDR2 is SNEGSKA in the germline V gene (reference sequence). This CDR3 contains 15 residues. The CDR3, as DNA: TGCAGTGCTAGTACGCCAAACCAGCTGGATCAGCCCCAGCATTTT. Its protein is CSASTPNQLDQPQHF.

This clonotype was detected ten times or more. The junction differs from germline at one of its ends, possibly a read error. The rearrangement joins TRBV5-1 to TRBJ1-1; D uncertain. Germline values: CDR1 SGHRS, CDR2 YFSETQ. This CDR3 is built from 14 residues. The CDR3 loop is CASSLTGQNTEAFF. Here the CDR3 DNA reads TGTGCCAGCAGCCTTACCGGTCAGAACACTGAAGCTTTCTTT.

The table lists this clonotype with many counts. The rearrangement uses TRBV10-3 and TRBJ2-2, with D uncertain. The CDR3 is 15 amino acids. Germline loops: CDR1 ENHRY, CDR2 SYGVKD. V shed 4 bases and J shed 0 bases, with 9 bases lying between them. CDR3 protein: CAISAGPPNTGELFF. The CDR3 region has the DNA TGTGCCATCAGTGCAGGTCCTCCGAACACCGGGGAGCTGTTTTTT.